This is a list of T cell receptor beta chains from one sample in a study of memory CD4+ T cells and cytomegalovirus serostatus. The method was immunoSEQ multiplex PCR; TCRdb's version includes in-frame clones alone and lacks a portion of them. The sample yields about 62,000 clones, about 78% seen once. Sequencing used memory CD4+ T cells from blood. The source of these receptors is an adult in good health and CMV-seropositive. The CDR3 runs from the conserved cysteine through the conserved F or W. D genes are given only for firm matches. Clone size is shown for a subset of rows, as once, few, many or a class of expanded clone.

cdr3_aa: CASSFEPRTYEAFF
cdr3_nt: TGTGCCAGCAGTTTCGAACCCCGGACCTATGAAGCTTTCTTT
d_call: -
v_call: TRBV27
clone_size: -
j_call: TRBJ1-1

cdr3_aa: CASKAGRNTGELFF
cdr3_nt: TGTGCCAGCAAGGCGGGCCGGAACACCGGGGAGCTGTTTTTT
d_call: -
v_call: TRBV6-5
clone_size: -
j_call: TRBJ2-2

cdr3_aa: CASSQDSGGTGRYLEKLFF
cdr3_nt: TGCGCCAGCAGCCAAGATTCAGGGGGGACAGGGAGATATTTGGAAAAACTGTTTTTT
d_call: TRBD1
v_call: TRBV4-1
clone_size: -
j_call: TRBJ1-4

cdr3_aa: CASSDRDSNQPQHF
cdr3_nt: TGCGCCAGCAGTGACCGGGACAGCAATCAGCCCCAGCATTTT
d_call: -
v_call: TRBV10-2
clone_size: -
j_call: TRBJ1-5

cdr3_aa: CASSLVGGVEQYF
cdr3_nt: TGTGCCAGCAGCTTAGTAGGGGGGGTGGAGCAGTACTTC
d_call: -
v_call: TRBV7-2
clone_size: -
j_call: TRBJ2-7

cdr3_aa: CAISTDRGSNTGELFF
cdr3_nt: TGTGCCATCAGTACCGACAGGGGATCGAACACCGGGGAGCTGTTTTTT
d_call: TRBD1
v_call: TRBV10-3
clone_size: few
j_call: TRBJ2-2

cdr3_aa: CASSPGGRETQYF
cdr3_nt: TGTGCCAGCAGCCCCGGGGGGCGAGAGACCCAGTACTTC
d_call: -
v_call: TRBV7-3
clone_size: -
j_call: TRBJ2-5

cdr3_aa: CASSLGTGDMNTEAFF
cdr3_nt: TGCGCCAGCAGCTTGGGGACAGGGGACATGAACACTGAAGCTTTCTTT
d_call: TRBD1
v_call: TRBV5-1
clone_size: few
j_call: TRBJ1-1

cdr3_aa: CASSLGQGGTPLHF
cdr3_nt: TGTGCCAGCAGCTTGGGACAGGGCGGTACACCCCTCCACTTT
d_call: TRBD1
v_call: TRBV5-4
clone_size: few
j_call: TRBJ1-6

cdr3_aa: CASSISGRVTNEQFF
cdr3_nt: TGTGCCAGCAGCATTAGCGGGAGAGTCACCAATGAGCAGTTCTTC
d_call: TRBD2
v_call: TRBV7-8
clone_size: -
j_call: TRBJ2-1

cdr3_aa: CASSSGQSYTF
cdr3_nt: TGTGCCAGCAGCTCGGGACAGTCATACACCTTC
d_call: TRBD1
v_call: TRBV7-3
clone_size: -
j_call: TRBJ1-2

cdr3_aa: CASRPPPSGRTEAFF
cdr3_nt: TGTGCAAGTCGCCCGCCCCCGTCCGGCCGCACTGAAGCTTTCTTT
d_call: -
v_call: TRBV12-2
clone_size: -
j_call: TRBJ1-1

cdr3_aa: CASSQNGLAGGETQYF
cdr3_nt: TGCGCCAGCAGCCAGAACGGTCTAGCGGGAGGGGAGACCCAGTACTTC
d_call: TRBD2
v_call: TRBV4-3
clone_size: -
j_call: TRBJ2-5

cdr3_aa: CASSPGGAYEQYF
cdr3_nt: TGTGCCAGCAGCCCCGGGGGGGCCTACGAGCAGTACTTC
d_call: TRBD2
v_call: TRBV7-9
clone_size: -
j_call: TRBJ2-7

cdr3_aa: CASSPDEGGEKLFF
cdr3_nt: TGTGCCAGCAGCCCTGACGAGGGGGGTGAAAAACTGTTTTTT
d_call: -
v_call: TRBV5-4
clone_size: -
j_call: TRBJ1-4

cdr3_aa: CASSEKGGFSNQPQHF
cdr3_nt: TGTGCCAGCAGTGAAAAGGGGGGATTTAGCAATCAGCCCCAGCATTTT
d_call: -
v_call: TRBV6-1
clone_size: -
j_call: TRBJ1-5

cdr3_aa: CASSIGGTTSTDTQYF
cdr3_nt: TGTGCCAGTAGTATAGGGGGGACGACCAGCACAGATACGCAGTATTTT
d_call: -
v_call: TRBV19
clone_size: -
j_call: TRBJ2-3

cdr3_aa: CASSQGDRGYEQYF
cdr3_nt: TGCGCCAGCAGCCAAGGGGACAGGGGGTACGAGCAGTACTTC
d_call: TRBD1
v_call: TRBV4-1
clone_size: -
j_call: TRBJ2-7

cdr3_aa: CASSSAGYEQYF
cdr3_nt: TGTGCCAGCAGCTCCGCCGGGTACGAGCAGTACTTC
d_call: -
v_call: TRBV7-2
clone_size: few
j_call: TRBJ2-7

cdr3_aa: CASSQEVGFGTQYF
cdr3_nt: TGTGCCAGCAGCCAAGAAGTGGGTTTTGGTACGCAGTATTTT
d_call: -
v_call: TRBV4-2
clone_size: few
j_call: TRBJ2-3

cdr3_aa: CASGPRTGGRETQYF
cdr3_nt: TGTGCCAGCGGACCGAGAACGGGGGGAAGGGAGACCCAGTACTTC
d_call: TRBD2
v_call: TRBV7-2
clone_size: -
j_call: TRBJ2-5

cdr3_aa: CASSARTSSYEQYF
cdr3_nt: TGTGCCAGCAGCGCCCGGACTAGCTCCTACGAGCAGTACTTC
d_call: TRBD2
v_call: TRBV11-2
clone_size: -
j_call: TRBJ2-7

cdr3_aa: CASSTFIDSNEKLFF
cdr3_nt: TGTGCCAGCAGTACCTTCATCGACTCTAATGAAAAACTGTTTTTT
d_call: -
v_call: TRBV28
clone_size: -
j_call: TRBJ1-4

cdr3_aa: CASSLRQTPNEQFF
cdr3_nt: TGTGCCAGCAGCCTAAGACAGACGCCCAATGAGCAGTTCTTC
d_call: -
v_call: TRBV11-3
clone_size: -
j_call: TRBJ2-1

cdr3_aa: CASSFRFGVLQETQYF
cdr3_nt: TGTGCCAGCAGTTTTAGGTTCGGGGTCCTACAAGAGACCCAGTACTTC
d_call: -
v_call: TRBV28
clone_size: -
j_call: TRBJ2-5

cdr3_aa: CASSEVLGQGESEGEQFF
cdr3_nt: TGTGCCAGCAGTGAGGTGTTGGGGCAGGGCGAATCTGAGGGTGAGCAGTTCTTC
d_call: -
v_call: TRBV2
clone_size: -
j_call: TRBJ2-1

cdr3_aa: CASSLDRDWRGYTF
cdr3_nt: TGTGCCAGCAGCTTGGACAGGGATTGGCGTGGCTACACCTTC
d_call: -
v_call: TRBV5-6
clone_size: -
j_call: TRBJ1-2

cdr3_aa: CASSLGGYSYEQYF
cdr3_nt: TGTGCCAGCAGCTTAGGCGGGTACTCCTACGAGCAGTACTTC
d_call: -
v_call: TRBV11-2
clone_size: -
j_call: TRBJ2-7

cdr3_aa: CASSFAPGFTDTQYF
cdr3_nt: TGTGCTAGCAGCTTTGCGCCGGGTTTCACAGATACGCAGTATTTT
d_call: -
v_call: TRBV7-7
clone_size: -
j_call: TRBJ2-3

cdr3_aa: CASSRPGGLAGSETQYF
cdr3_nt: TGTGCCAGCAGTCGTCCCGGTGGACTAGCGGGATCGGAGACCCAGTACTTC
d_call: TRBD2
v_call: TRBV28
clone_size: -
j_call: TRBJ2-5

cdr3_aa: CASSFPLLTGIGTDTQYF
cdr3_nt: TGCGCCAGCAGCTTTCCCCTATTGACAGGGATTGGCACAGATACGCAGTATTTT
d_call: TRBD1
v_call: TRBV5-1
clone_size: few
j_call: TRBJ2-3

cdr3_aa: CASSQGEGSNYEQYF
cdr3_nt: TGTGCCAGCAGCCAAGGGGAAGGCAGTAACTACGAGCAGTACTTC
d_call: -
v_call: TRBV4-2
clone_size: -
j_call: TRBJ2-7

cdr3_aa: CASSTISGGYNEQFF
cdr3_nt: TGTGCCAGCAGCACCATCAGCGGGGGGTACAATGAGCAGTTCTTC
d_call: TRBD2
v_call: TRBV5-4
clone_size: -
j_call: TRBJ2-1

cdr3_aa: CASSDRGLSNQPQHF
cdr3_nt: TGTGCCAGCAGTGACAGGGGGTTGAGCAATCAGCCCCAGCATTTT
d_call: TRBD1
v_call: TRBV6-6
clone_size: few
j_call: TRBJ1-5

cdr3_aa: CSVEEVTGDSQYF
cdr3_nt: TGCAGCGTTGAAGAAGTGACAGGGGATTCGCAGTATTTT
d_call: TRBD1
v_call: TRBV29-1
clone_size: -
j_call: TRBJ2-3

cdr3_aa: CASVNGGRGTPSYEQYF
cdr3_nt: TGTGCCAGCGTTAATGGGGGCCGAGGGACTCCCTCCTACGAGCAGTACTTC
d_call: -
v_call: TRBV5-8
clone_size: -
j_call: TRBJ2-7

cdr3_aa: CASTQTGGNQPQHF
cdr3_nt: TGTGCCAGCACCCAGACAGGGGGAAATCAGCCCCAGCATTTT
d_call: TRBD1
v_call: TRBV6-6
clone_size: many
j_call: TRBJ1-5

cdr3_aa: CASTQEWEQYF
cdr3_nt: TGTGCCAGCACTCAGGAATGGGAGCAGTACTTC
d_call: -
v_call: TRBV6-1
clone_size: once
j_call: TRBJ2-7

cdr3_aa: CASKQTNRGEYGYTF
cdr3_nt: TGTGCCAGCAAACAAACCAACAGGGGAGAGTATGGCTACACCTTC
d_call: TRBD1
v_call: TRBV6-5
clone_size: -
j_call: TRBJ1-2

cdr3_aa: CASRSGLIQETQYF
cdr3_nt: TGTGCCAGCCGATCGGGACTAATACAAGAGACCCAGTACTTC
d_call: TRBD2
v_call: TRBV2
clone_size: -
j_call: TRBJ2-5

cdr3_aa: CASSLAAGTHQETQYF
cdr3_nt: TGCGCCAGCAGCTTGGCGGCAGGGACCCACCAAGAGACCCAGTACTTC
d_call: -
v_call: TRBV5-1
clone_size: -
j_call: TRBJ2-5

cdr3_aa: CASSFGGQGYEQYF
cdr3_nt: TGTGCCAGCAGCTTTGGAGGGCAGGGCTACGAGCAGTACTTC
d_call: -
v_call: TRBV5-6
clone_size: once
j_call: TRBJ2-7

cdr3_aa: CASSPTGVLDTEAFF
cdr3_nt: TGTGCCAGCAGTCCGACAGGGGTATTAGACACTGAAGCTTTCTTT
d_call: TRBD1
v_call: TRBV5-4
clone_size: -
j_call: TRBJ1-1

cdr3_aa: CASSLGLTGTAGNTIYF
cdr3_nt: TGTGCCAGCAGCTTAGGGCTAACCGGGACAGCCGGAAACACCATATATTTT
d_call: TRBD1
v_call: TRBV7-2
clone_size: -
j_call: TRBJ1-3

cdr3_aa: CASSLSAGGSYEQYF
cdr3_nt: TGTGCCAGCAGCTTATCCGCGGGAGGATCCTACGAGCAGTACTTC
d_call: TRBD2
v_call: TRBV7-2
clone_size: many
j_call: TRBJ2-7

cdr3_aa: CASILGLADEQFF
cdr3_nt: TGTGCCAGCATTCTCGGGCTAGCCGATGAGCAGTTCTTC
d_call: -
v_call: TRBV2
clone_size: -
j_call: TRBJ2-1

cdr3_aa: CASSPGWGGPDTQYF
cdr3_nt: TGCGCCAGCAGTCCGGGATGGGGGGGTCCAGATACGCAGTATTTT
d_call: TRBD2
v_call: TRBV10-1
clone_size: -
j_call: TRBJ2-3

cdr3_aa: CASSPRDGINQPQHF
cdr3_nt: TGTGCCAGCAGCCCAAGGGACGGGATCAATCAGCCCCAGCATTTT
d_call: -
v_call: TRBV9
clone_size: few
j_call: TRBJ1-5

cdr3_aa: CASNTGTGGERVGYTF
cdr3_nt: TGTGCCAGTAACACCGGGACAGGGGGCGAGAGAGTCGGCTACACCTTC
d_call: TRBD1
v_call: TRBV19
clone_size: -
j_call: TRBJ1-2

cdr3_aa: CASSEGDTYEQYF
cdr3_nt: TGCGCCAGCAGCGAGGGGGACACCTACGAGCAGTACTTC
d_call: -
v_call: TRBV5-1
clone_size: few
j_call: TRBJ2-7

cdr3_aa: CASSSRGDWPQHF
cdr3_nt: TGTGCCAGCAGCAGCCGGGGGGATTGGCCCCAGCATTTT
d_call: -
v_call: TRBV5-5
clone_size: once
j_call: TRBJ1-5

cdr3_aa: CASSWRQGGNTEAFF
cdr3_nt: TGTGCCAGCAGTTGGAGACAGGGGGGGAACACTGAAGCTTTCTTT
d_call: TRBD1
v_call: TRBV27
clone_size: -
j_call: TRBJ1-1

cdr3_aa: CASSLLVGVSGNTIYF
cdr3_nt: TGTGCCAGCAGCTTACTCGTCGGGGTTTCTGGAAACACCATATATTTT
d_call: -
v_call: TRBV7-2
clone_size: -
j_call: TRBJ1-3

cdr3_aa: CASSRDRGHSENTEAFF
cdr3_nt: TGCGCCAGCAGCCGGGACAGGGGTCACTCGGAGAACACTGAAGCTTTCTTT
d_call: TRBD1
v_call: TRBV5-1
clone_size: few
j_call: TRBJ1-1

cdr3_aa: CASSLTSDNSPLHF
cdr3_nt: TGCGCCAGCAGCTTGACGTCAGATAATTCACCCCTCCACTTT
d_call: -
v_call: TRBV5-1
clone_size: few
j_call: TRBJ1-6